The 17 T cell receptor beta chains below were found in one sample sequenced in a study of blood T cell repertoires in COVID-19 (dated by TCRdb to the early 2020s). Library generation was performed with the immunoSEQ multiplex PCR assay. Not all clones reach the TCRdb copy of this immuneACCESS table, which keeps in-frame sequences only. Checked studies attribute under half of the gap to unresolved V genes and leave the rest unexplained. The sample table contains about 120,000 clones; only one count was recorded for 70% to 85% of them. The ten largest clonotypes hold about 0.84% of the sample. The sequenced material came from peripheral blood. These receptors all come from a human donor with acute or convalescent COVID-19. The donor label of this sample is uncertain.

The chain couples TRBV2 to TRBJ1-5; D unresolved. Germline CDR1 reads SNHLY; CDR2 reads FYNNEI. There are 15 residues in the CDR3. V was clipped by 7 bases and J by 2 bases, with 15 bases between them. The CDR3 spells CASTLGVTGNQPQHF. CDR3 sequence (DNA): TGTGCCAGCACCCTCGGGGTTACGGGCAATCAGCCCCAGCATTTT.

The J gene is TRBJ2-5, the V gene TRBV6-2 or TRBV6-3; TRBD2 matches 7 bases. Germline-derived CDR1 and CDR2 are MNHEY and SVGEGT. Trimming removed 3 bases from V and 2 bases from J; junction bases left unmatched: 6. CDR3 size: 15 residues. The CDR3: CASSYGGEFQETQYF. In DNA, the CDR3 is TGTGCCAGCAGTTATGGGGGGGAGTTTCAAGAGACCCAGTACTTC.

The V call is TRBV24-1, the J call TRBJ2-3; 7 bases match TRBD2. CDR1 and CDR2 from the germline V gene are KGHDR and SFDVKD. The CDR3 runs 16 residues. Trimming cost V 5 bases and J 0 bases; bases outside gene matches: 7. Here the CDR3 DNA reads TGTGCCACCAGTGTTGACGGGCGGGGGAGCACAGATACGCAGTATTTT. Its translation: CATSVDGRGSTDTQYF.

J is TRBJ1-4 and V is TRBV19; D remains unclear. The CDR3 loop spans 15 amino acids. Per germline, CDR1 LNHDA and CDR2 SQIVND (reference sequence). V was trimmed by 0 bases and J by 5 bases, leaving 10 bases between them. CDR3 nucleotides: TGTGCCAGTAGTATAGATAGCAGACGAAATGAAAAACTGTTTTTT. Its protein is CASSIDSRRNEKLFF.

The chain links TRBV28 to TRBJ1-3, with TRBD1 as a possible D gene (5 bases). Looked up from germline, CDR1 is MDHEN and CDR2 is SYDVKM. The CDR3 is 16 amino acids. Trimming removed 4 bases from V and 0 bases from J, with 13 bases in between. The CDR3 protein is CASSSLQAYSGNTIYF. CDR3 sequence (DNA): TGTGCCAGCAGTTCCCTACAGGCCTACTCTGGAAACACCATATATTTT.

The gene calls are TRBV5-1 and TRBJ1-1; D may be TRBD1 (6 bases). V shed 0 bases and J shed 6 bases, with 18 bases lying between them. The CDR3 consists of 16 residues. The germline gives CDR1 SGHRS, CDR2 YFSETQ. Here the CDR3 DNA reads TGCGCCAGCAGCTTGGTAACTGTTTGGGGGCTCTCTGAAGCTTTCTTT. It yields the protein CASSLVTVWGLSEAFF.

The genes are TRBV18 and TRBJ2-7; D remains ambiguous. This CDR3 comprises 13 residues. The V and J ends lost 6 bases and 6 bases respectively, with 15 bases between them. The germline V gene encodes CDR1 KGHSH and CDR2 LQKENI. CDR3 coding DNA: TGTGCCAGCTCCGAAATGAGTAGGAGCGAGCAGTACGTC. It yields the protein CASSEMSRSEQYV.

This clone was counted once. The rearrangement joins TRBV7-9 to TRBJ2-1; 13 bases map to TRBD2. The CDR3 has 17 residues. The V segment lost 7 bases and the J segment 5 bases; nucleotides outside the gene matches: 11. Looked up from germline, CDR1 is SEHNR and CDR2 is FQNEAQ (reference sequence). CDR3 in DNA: TGTGCCAGCACCTATATTCCACTAGCGGGGGGGCACAATGAGCAGTTCTTC. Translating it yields CASTYIPLAGGHNEQFF.

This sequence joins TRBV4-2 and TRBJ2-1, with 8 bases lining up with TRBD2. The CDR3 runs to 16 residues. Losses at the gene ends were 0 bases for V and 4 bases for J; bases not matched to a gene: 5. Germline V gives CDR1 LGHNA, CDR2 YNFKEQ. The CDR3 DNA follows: TGTGCCAGCAGCCAAGATGTTAGCGGGGAATACAATGAGCAGTTCTTC. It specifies CASSQDVSGEYNEQFF.

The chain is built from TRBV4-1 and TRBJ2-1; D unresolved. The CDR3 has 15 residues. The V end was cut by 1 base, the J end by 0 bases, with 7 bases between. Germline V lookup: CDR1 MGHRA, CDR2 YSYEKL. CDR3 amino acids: CASSQVVSSYNEQFF. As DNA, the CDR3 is TGCGCCAGCAGCCAAGTCGTTAGCTCCTACAATGAGCAGTTCTTC.

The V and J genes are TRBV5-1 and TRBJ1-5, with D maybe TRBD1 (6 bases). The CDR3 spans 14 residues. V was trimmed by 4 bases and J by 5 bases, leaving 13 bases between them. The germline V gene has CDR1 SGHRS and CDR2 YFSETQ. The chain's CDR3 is CASSLDSPDQPQHF. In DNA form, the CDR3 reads TGCGCCAGCAGCCTGGACAGTCCGGATCAGCCCCAGCATTTT.

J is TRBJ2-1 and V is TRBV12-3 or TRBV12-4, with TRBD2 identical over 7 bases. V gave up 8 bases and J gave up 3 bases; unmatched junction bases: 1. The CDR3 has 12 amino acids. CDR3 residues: CASGGDYNEQFF. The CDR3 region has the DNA TGTGCCAGCGGGGGGGACTACAATGAGCAGTTCTTC.

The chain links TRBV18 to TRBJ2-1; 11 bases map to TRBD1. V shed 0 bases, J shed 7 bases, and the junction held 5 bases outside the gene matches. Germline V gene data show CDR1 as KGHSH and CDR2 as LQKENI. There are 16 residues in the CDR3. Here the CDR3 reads CASSPPRGTGGNEQFF. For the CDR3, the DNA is TGTGCCAGCTCACCACCGAGAGGGACAGGGGGAAATGAGCAGTTCTTC.

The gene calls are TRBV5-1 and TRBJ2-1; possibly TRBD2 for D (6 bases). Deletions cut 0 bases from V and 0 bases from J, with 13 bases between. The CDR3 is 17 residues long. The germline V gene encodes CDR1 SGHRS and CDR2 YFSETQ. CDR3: CASSLEAGRGSYNEQFF. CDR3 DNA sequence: TGCGCCAGCAGCTTGGAGGCGGGGCGAGGCTCCTACAATGAGCAGTTCTTC.

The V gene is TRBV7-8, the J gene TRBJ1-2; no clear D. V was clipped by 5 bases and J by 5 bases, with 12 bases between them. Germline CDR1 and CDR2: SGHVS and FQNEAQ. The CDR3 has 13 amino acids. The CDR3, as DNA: TGTGCCAGCAGCCGGGCCGAGCGGTATGGCTACACCTTC. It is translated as CASSRAERYGYTF.

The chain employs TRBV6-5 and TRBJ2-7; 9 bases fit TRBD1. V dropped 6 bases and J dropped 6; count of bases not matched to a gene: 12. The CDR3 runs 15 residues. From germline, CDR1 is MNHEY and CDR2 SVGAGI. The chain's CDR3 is CASRHDDRGRTEQYF. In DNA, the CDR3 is TGTGCCAGCAGACATGATGACAGGGGGAGAACCGAGCAGTACTTC.

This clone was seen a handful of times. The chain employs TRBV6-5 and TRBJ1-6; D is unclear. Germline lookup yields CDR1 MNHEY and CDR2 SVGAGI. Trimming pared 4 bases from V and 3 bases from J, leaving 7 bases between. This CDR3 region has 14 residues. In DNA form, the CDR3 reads TGTGCCAGCAGTTTCACCAGCTATAATTCACCCCTCCACTTT. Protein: CASSFTSYNSPLHF.